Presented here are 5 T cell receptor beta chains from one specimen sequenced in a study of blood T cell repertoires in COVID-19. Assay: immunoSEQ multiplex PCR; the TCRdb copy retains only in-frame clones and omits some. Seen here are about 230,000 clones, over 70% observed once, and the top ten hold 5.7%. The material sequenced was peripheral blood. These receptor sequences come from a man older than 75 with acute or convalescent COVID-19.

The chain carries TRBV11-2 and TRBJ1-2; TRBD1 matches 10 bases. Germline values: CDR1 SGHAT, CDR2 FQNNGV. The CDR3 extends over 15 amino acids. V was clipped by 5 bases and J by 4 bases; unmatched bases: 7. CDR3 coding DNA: TGTGCCAGCAGCCCTACGACAGGGGGCGGCTATGGCTACACCTTC. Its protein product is CASSPTTGGGYGYTF.

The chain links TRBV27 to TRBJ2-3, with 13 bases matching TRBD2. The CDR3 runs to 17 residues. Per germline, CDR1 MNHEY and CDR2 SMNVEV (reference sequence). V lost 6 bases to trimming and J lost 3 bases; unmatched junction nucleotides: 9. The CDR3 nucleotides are TGTGCCAGCAGCCGAAGCCCGGGACTAGCGGGGACAGATACGCAGTATTTT. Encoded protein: CASSRSPGLAGTDTQYF.

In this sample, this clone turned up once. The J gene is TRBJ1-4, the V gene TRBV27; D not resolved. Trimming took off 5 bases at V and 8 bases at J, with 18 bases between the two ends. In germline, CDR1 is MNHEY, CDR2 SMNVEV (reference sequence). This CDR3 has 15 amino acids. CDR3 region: CASSQDLSRGEKLFF. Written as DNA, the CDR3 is TGTGCCAGCAGTCAGGACCTTAGCCGAGGGGAAAAACTGTTTTTT.

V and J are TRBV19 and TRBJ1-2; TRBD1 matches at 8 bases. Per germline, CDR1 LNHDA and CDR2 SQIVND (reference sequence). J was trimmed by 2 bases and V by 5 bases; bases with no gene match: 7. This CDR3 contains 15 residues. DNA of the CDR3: TGTGCCAGTAGTTCCCGGGACAGGTTCAACTATGGCTACACCTTC. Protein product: CASSSRDRFNYGYTF.

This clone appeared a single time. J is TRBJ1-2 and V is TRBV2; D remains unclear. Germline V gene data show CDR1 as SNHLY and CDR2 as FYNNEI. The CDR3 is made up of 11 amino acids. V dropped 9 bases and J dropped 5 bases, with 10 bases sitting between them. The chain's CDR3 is CASSERYGYTF. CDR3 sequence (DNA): TGTGCCAGTTCGGAGAGGTATGGCTACACCTTC.